The 16 T cell receptor beta chains in this list originate from one sample, sequenced in a study of molecular identifiers for immune sequencing clone quantification. Via MiXCR, TCRdb re-called the PCR reads, giving one row per CDR3 protein. The table records about 330,000 distinct CDR3 sequences, under 25% of them present only once. Specimen: naive CD8+ T cells from blood, with Jurkat cell RNA spiked in. Described subset: FACS-sorted CD8+CD4-CCR7+CD45RA+ naive T cells. These TCRs come from a human donor in good health. Some libraries in this study had Jurkat cell RNA spiked in.

The chain carries TRBV27 and TRBJ2-3; either TRBD1 or TRBD2 may fit D (5 bases each). V was shortened by 5 bases and J by 2 bases, with 14 bases between the two germline ends. The CDR3 is made up of 15 amino acids. Germline lookup yields CDR1 MNHEY and CDR2 SMNVEV (reference sequence). The DNA for the CDR3 is TGTGCCAGCAGTCCAAGCCGGGACCTCACAGATACGCAGTATTTT. Amino acid sequence: CASSPSRDLTDTQYF.

A few counts support this clonotype. V is TRBV11-2 and J is TRBJ2-3, with TRBD2 as a possible D gene (6 bases). The CDR3 consists of 15 residues. Trimming cost V 1 base and J 1 base, with 9 bases left between them. Looked up from germline, CDR1 is SGHAT and CDR2 is FQNNGV. The CDR3 region has the DNA TGTGCCAGCAGCTTAGGGCCGGGGGGCACAGATACGCAGTATTTT. This sequence encodes CASSLGPGGTDTQYF.

This clonotype was counted at least ten times. The chain employs TRBV6-6 and TRBJ2-7; D may be TRBD2 (6 bases). Germline V gene data show CDR1 as MNHNY and CDR2 as SVGAGI (reference sequence). This CDR3 comprises 14 residues. Trimming removed 5 bases at V and 0 bases at J, with 11 bases between. CDR3 DNA: TGTGCCAGCAGTGACCCGGGAGTCTCCTACGAGCAGTACTTC. It translates to CASSDPGVSYEQYF.

This clonotype has more than one count but fewer than ten. The chain is built from TRBV15 and TRBJ2-5, with D possibly matching TRBD2 (6 bases). The CDR3 sequence is 16 residues long. The V gene lost 8 bases and the J gene lost 5 bases, with 24 bases spanning the gap. From germline, CDR1 is LNHNV and CDR2 YYDKDF (reference sequence). CDR3 protein: CATPRPRGALMETQYF. In DNA, the CDR3 is TGTGCCACCCCTCGTCCTCGCGGGGCGTTGATGGAGACCCAGTACTTC.

This clonotype was counted a few times. The J gene is TRBJ2-2, the V gene TRBV9; D is unclear. Germline values: CDR1 SGDLS, CDR2 YYNGEE. V lost 2 bases, J lost 0 bases, and 5 bases lay in between. CDR3 length: 14 residues. CDR3 loop: CASSVYSNTGELFF. CDR3 coding DNA: TGTGCCAGCAGCGTTTACTCGAACACCGGGGAGCTGTTTTTT.

This clonotype was counted between two and nine times. The chain has TRBV4-1 and TRBJ1-3, with TRBD1 matching over 10 bases. Per germline, CDR1 MGHRA and CDR2 YSYEKL. V shed 3 bases, J shed 2 bases, and the junction held 4 bases outside the gene matches. The CDR3 extends over 16 amino acids. The CDR3 DNA sequence: TGCGCCAGCAGCCAGTACGGGACAGGGGCTGGAAACACCATATATTTT. Translated, it gives CASSQYGTGAGNTIYF.

This clonotype was counted many times. The conserved phenylalanine or tryptophan normally closing the CDR3 is absent here, so this likely arose from a read error. The DNA is omitted, as the CDR3 cannot be located on it reliably, and the CDR3 follows TCRdb's listing. The chain links TRBV21-1 to TRBJ2-7; TRBD2, the D gene given by the table, was not confirmed from the DNA. TRBV21-1 is a pseudogene locus. The CDR3 region is 11 residues in length, termini included. This CDR3 is CASSKLRRGRL.

In this sample, this clonotype turned up many times. CDR3 sequence (DNA): TGTGCCAGCATGAAGTTTGGTTCTCCCGATGAGCAGTTCTTC. Its protein is CASMKFGSPDEQFF. The V and J genes are TRBV6-1 and TRBJ2-1, with unresolved D. The CDR3 length is 14 residues. V lost 7 bases to trimming and J lost 8 bases, with 18 bases between them. CDR1 and CDR2 from the germline V gene are MNHNS and SASEGT.

This clonotype came up many times. The genes are TRBV6-5 and TRBJ2-5, with D uncertain. The V gene's germline CDR1 is MNHEY and CDR2 SVGAGI. V lost 6 bases, J lost 1 base, and 18 bases lay in between. This CDR3 is 16 amino acids long. CDR3 nucleotides: TGTGCCAGCAGGGTTGAAACTGGACGTCCCCAAGAGACCCAGTACTTC. Translated, it gives CASRVETGRPQETQYF.

This clonotype has at least ten counts. The V gene is TRBV27, the J gene TRBJ2-1, with D hard to call. V gave up 5 bases and J gave up 0 bases, with 14 bases separating them. Germline V gives CDR1 MNHEY, CDR2 SMNVEV (reference sequence). The CDR3 loop spans 16 amino acids. The CDR3 DNA follows: TGTGCCAGCAGTCCTGAGACCGAAAGCTCCTACAATGAGCAGTTCTTC. Protein: CASSPETESSYNEQFF.

This clonotype was recorded at least ten times. The chain links TRBV14 to TRBJ2-3; 11 nucleotides line up with TRBD2. This CDR3 region has 15 residues. V lost 3 bases to trimming and J lost 5 bases; unmatched junction nucleotides: 4. Germline CDR1 SGHDN, CDR2 FVKESK. The CDR3: CASSQLAGGIDTQYF. The CDR3 DNA reads as TGTGCCAGCAGCCAGCTAGCGGGAGGAATAGATACGCAGTATTTT.

The chain recombines TRBV7-9 with TRBJ2-1; TRBD1 is a possible D gene (5 bases). CDR1 is SEHNR and CDR2 is FQNEAQ in the germline V gene (reference sequence). CDR3 length equals 15 residues. Between the trimmed V and J ends, which lost 1 base and 2 bases, there was a span of 9 bases. CDR3 protein: CASSLVGVTYNEQFF. DNA for the CDR3: TGTGCCAGCAGCTTAGTAGGGGTCACCTACAATGAGCAGTTCTTC.

The chain couples TRBV11-3 to TRBJ2-1, with D maybe TRBD1 (6 bases). Germline CDR1 SGHNT, CDR2 YENEEA. The V end was cut by 2 bases, the J end by 6 bases, with 11 bases between. CDR3 length: 14 residues. The CDR3 spells CASSLTGQPNEQFF. The CDR3 DNA follows: TGTGCCAGCAGCTTAACGGGACAACCCAATGAGCAGTTCTTC.

This clonotype was detected a few times. The chain employs TRBV9 and TRBJ1-2, with D possibly being TRBD1 (5 bases). V lost 4 bases, J lost 4 bases, and 26 bases lay in between. The germline gives CDR1 SGDLS, CDR2 YYNGEE. There are 18 residues in the CDR3. CDR3 nucleotides: TGTGCCAGCAGCAACCCAAAGACCGGGACTAATCTCTCCTATGGCTACACCTTC. As protein: CASSNPKTGTNLSYGYTF.

Ten or more counts support this clonotype. The chain has TRBV5-4 and TRBJ2-2; tentative D call: TRBD2 (5 bases). Germline values: CDR1 SGHNT, CDR2 YYREEE (reference sequence). The CDR3 length is 15 residues. The V end was cut by 0 bases, the J end by 7 bases, with 13 bases between. The CDR3 here is CASSLVPGMNGELFF. The CDR3 bases are TGTGCCAGCAGCTTGGTTCCGGGGATGAACGGGGAGCTGTTTTTT.

This chain uses TRBV28 with TRBJ2-1, with 9 positions matching TRBD1. The germline gives CDR1 MDHEN, CDR2 SYDVKM. The CDR3 sequence is 15 residues long. V lost 3 bases, J lost 1 base, and 1 base stayed unmatched. In nucleotides, the CDR3 is TGTGCCAGCAGTTTCGGGACAGGGTCCTACAATGAGCAGTTCTTC. Translation gives CASSFGTGSYNEQFF.